The 27 T cell receptor beta chains listed next were all sequenced from one sample in a study of blood T cell repertoires in COVID-19. The data were produced by immunoSEQ multiplex PCR, yet TCRdb's version contains in-frame clones alone and is incomplete. The sample contains more than 300,000 clones, roughly 86% of which appear only once. Sequenced input: peripheral blood. The receptors stem from a woman under 40 with COVID-19, enrolled during active disease.

This clone was detected a few times. The chain carries TRBV5-1 and TRBJ1-6, with 8 bases matching TRBD1. Germline V CDR1 and CDR2: SGHRS, YFSETQ. This CDR3 contains 15 residues. With 1 base clipped from V and 6 bases from J, the junction kept 3 bases outside the gene matches. The CDR3 spells CASSLRQGINSPLHF. Here the CDR3 DNA reads TGCGCCAGCAGCTTGAGACAGGGGATTAATTCACCCCTCCACTTT.

Comments on this clone: The junction differs from germline at one of its ends, possibly a read error. The chain employs TRBV30 and TRBJ2-7; 8 nucleotides match TRBD2. The CDR3 has 19 residues. Germline V gives CDR1 GTSNPN, CDR2 SVGIG (reference sequence). This CDR3 is CAWTPRYSQERGTSDEQYF. For the CDR3, the DNA is TGTGCCTGGACCCCTCGATATTCCCAAGAGCGGGGGACCTCCGACGAGCAGTACTTC.

This rearrangement joins TRBV30 to TRBJ1-2; 7 positions match TRBD1. This CDR3 is built from 14 residues. Germline V CDR1 and CDR2: GTSNPN, SVGIG (reference sequence). Germline trimming cut 3 bases from V and 7 bases from J; bases unmatched to any gene: 11. The CDR3 sequence: CAWRRRGHESGYTF. In DNA form, the CDR3 reads TGTGCCTGGAGGCGGAGGGGGCACGAATCTGGCTACACCTTC.

V and J are TRBV28 and TRBJ1-2; D is possibly TRBD1 (6 bases). The germline V and J ends were trimmed by 8 bases and 5 bases, with 15 bases remaining between them. Germline V CDR1 and CDR2: MDHEN, SYDVKM. CDR3 size: 13 residues. The CDR3 nucleotides read TGTGCCAGCTTAGACAGGAAACCGTATGGCTACACCTTC. Its protein is CASLDRKPYGYTF.

About this clone: The sample holds other DNA sequences that translate to the same CDR3. Written as DNA, the CDR3 is TGTGCCATCAGTGAAGGGGACTATGGCTACACCTTC. Translated, it gives CAISEGDYGYTF. The chain links TRBV10-3 to TRBJ1-2; tentatively, D is TRBD1 (5 bases). Trimming left V 3 bases short and J 3 bases short, with 5 bases between. Germline values: CDR1 ENHRY, CDR2 SYGVKD. The CDR3 runs to 12 residues.

The chain has TRBV7-2 and TRBJ2-3; 14 positions agree with TRBD2. CDR1 and CDR2 (germline): SGHTA, FQGNSA. The CDR3 has 14 amino acids. The V and J ends lost 5 bases and 8 bases, in that order; junction bases with no gene match: 3. This chain's CDR3 is CASSEGLAGGTQYF. DNA of the CDR3: TGTGCCAGCAGCGAAGGACTAGCGGGAGGTACGCAGTATTTT.

This clone occurred once. The chain couples TRBV5-1 to TRBJ2-3; D unresolved. The germline gives CDR1 SGHRS, CDR2 YFSETQ. Trimming removed 1 base from V and 0 bases from J, with 9 bases in between. The CDR3 spans 15 residues. The CDR3 loop is CASSLWLSSTDTQYF. The CDR3, as DNA: TGCGCCAGCAGCTTGTGGCTGTCTAGCACAGATACGCAGTATTTT.

This chain uses TRBV19 with TRBJ2-2, with TRBD2 identical over 9 bases. Germline assignment: CDR1 LNHDA and CDR2 SQIVND (reference sequence). CDR3 length: 16 amino acids. V was pared by 6 bases and J by 6 bases, with 11 bases of the junction left unmatched. The chain's CDR3 is CASSLGLARTPGELFF. As DNA, the CDR3 is TGTGCCAGTAGCCTTGGACTAGCGAGGACCCCCGGGGAGCTGTTTTTT.

The V gene is TRBV4-1, the J gene TRBJ2-5; D not resolved. The germline V gene has CDR1 MGHRA and CDR2 YSYEKL. The CDR3 totals 13 residues. The V end lost 0 bases, the J end lost 4 bases, and 6 bases lay between the germline ends. The CDR3 region has the DNA TGCGCCAGCAGCCAAGACCCCCGAGAGACCCAGTACTTC. Its translation is CASSQDPRETQYF.

V is TRBV5-5 and J is TRBJ1-5, with D possibly being TRBD1 (5 bases). The CDR3 consists of 16 residues. Germline CDR1 SGHKS, CDR2 YYEKEE (reference sequence). Trimming left V 0 bases short and J 1 base short, with 11 bases between. As DNA, the CDR3 is TGTGCCAGCAGCTTGGCCTCTGGGGGGAGCAATCAGCCCCAGCATTTT. It codes for CASSLASGGSNQPQHF.

This rearrangement joins TRBV6-5 to TRBJ2-7; D unresolved. Trimming shortened V by 7 bases and J by 5 bases, and 15 bases separated the two germline ends. The CDR3 sequence is 13 residues long. Germline V gene sequence: CDR1 MNHEY, CDR2 SVGAGI. DNA of the CDR3: TGTGCCAGCAAGGTTAACCCAGGCCACGAGCAGTACTTC. Encoded protein: CASKVNPGHEQYF.

This clone has only one observation. V gene TRBV7-3 combines with J gene TRBJ2-3, with D perhaps matching TRBD2 (6 bases). In germline, CDR1 is SGHTA, CDR2 FQGTGA. The V gene lost 5 bases and the J gene lost 2 bases, with 23 bases spanning the gap. CDR3 size: 18 residues. CDR3 bases: TGTGCCAGCAGCCCCCCTCTTAAGGAGGGGTCATTCACAGATACGCAGTATTTT. Residues: CASSPPLKEGSFTDTQYF.

The V and J genes are TRBV28 and TRBJ1-1, with 9 bases matching TRBD1. The CDR3 runs 13 residues. V lost 10 bases to trimming and J lost 1 base; unmatched junction nucleotides: 4. CDR1 is MDHEN, CDR2 SYDVKM, per germline. Here the CDR3 reads CANSGQGNTEAFF. CDR3 DNA: TGTGCCAACTCGGGACAGGGGAACACTGAAGCTTTCTTT.

The DNA for the CDR3 is TGTGCCAGTTCGACAGGAGGTAACCCCAGACAGGGCATATATTTT. This translates into CASSTGGNPRQGIYF. The V and J genes are TRBV28 and TRBJ1-3; 7 bases match TRBD1. Trimming took 9 bases from V and 12 from J; bases not matched to a gene: 20. The CDR3 length is 15 residues. Germline V gene sequence: CDR1 MDHEN, CDR2 SYDVKM.

The chain employs TRBV5-6 and TRBJ1-2; perhaps TRBD1 as D (5 bases). Trimming took 2 bases from V and 8 from J, leaving 16 bases between them. The germline gives CDR1 SGHDT, CDR2 YYEEEE. The length of the CDR3 is 14 residues. CDR3 DNA: TGTGCCAGCAGCTTCGGTCAGGGCGCCCGCGGCTACACCTTC. Translating it yields CASSFGQGARGYTF.

The V gene is TRBV7-8, the J gene TRBJ2-2; TRBD2 matches 7 bases. After removal of 4 bases from V and 6 bases from J, the junction contained 14 bases not matched to a gene. Germline V lookup: CDR1 SGHVS, CDR2 FQNEAQ. This CDR3 is built from 17 residues. The CDR3 sequence: CASSSRLVAGPAGELFF. The CDR3, as DNA: TGTGCCAGCAGCTCCCGATTGGTAGCGGGCCCAGCCGGGGAGCTGTTTTTT.

The chain couples TRBV5-1 to TRBJ2-7; 7 bases match TRBD1. V lost 2 bases, J lost 1 base, and 3 bases stayed unmatched. The germline CDR1 and CDR2 sequences are SGHRS and YFSETQ. The CDR3 loop spans 14 amino acids. The chain's CDR3 is CASSFPGGSYEQYF. The CDR3 DNA reads TGCGCCAGCAGCTTCCCAGGGGGATCCTACGAGCAGTACTTC.

The rearrangement uses TRBV5-4 and TRBJ2-2; TRBD2 might be the D (6 bases). This CDR3 is built from 15 residues. Germline CDR1 SGHNT, CDR2 YYREEE (reference sequence). V lost 8 bases and J 6 bases, leaving 20 bases between the germline ends. The CDR3 region is CASSRLGGGSGELFF. In DNA form, the CDR3 reads TGTGCCAGTTCCCGACTAGGAGGTGGTTCCGGGGAGCTGTTTTTT.

The chain recombines TRBV2 with TRBJ1-6, with 8 bases identical to TRBD1. CDR1 and CDR2 from the germline V gene are SNHLY and FYNNEI. This CDR3 is 15 amino acids long. The V and J ends lost 7 bases and 4 bases, in that order; junction bases with no gene match: 6. The CDR3 DNA follows: TGTGCCAGCAATGGACAGGGCGAATATAATTCACCCCTCCACTTT. Translating gives CASNGQGEYNSPLHF.

About this clone: Additional DNA sequences in this sample encode the identical CDR3. The chain has TRBV2 and TRBJ2-7; the D is unclear. The CDR3 spans 11 residues. V was pared by 7 bases and J by 3 bases, with 7 bases between. Germline V gene sequence: CDR1 SNHLY, CDR2 FYNNEI. The CDR3 sequence: CASTGSYEQYF. DNA of the CDR3: TGTGCCAGCACAGGCAGCTACGAGCAGTACTTC.

V is TRBV30 and J is TRBJ1-3, with D possibly matching TRBD1 (5 bases). V dropped 0 bases and J dropped 0 bases, with 9 bases sitting between them. Germline CDR1 GTSNPN, CDR2 SVGIG (reference sequence). CDR3 length equals 15 residues. The CDR3 DNA reads as TGTGCCTGGAGTGTACAGACAGTCTCTGGAAACACCATATATTTT. It yields the protein CAWSVQTVSGNTIYF.

The J gene is TRBJ1-1, the V gene TRBV4-1; D uncertain. The CDR3 length is 12 residues. The germline V gene encodes CDR1 MGHRA and CDR2 YSYEKL. V was pared by 0 bases and J by 6 bases, with 5 bases between. CDR3 amino acids: CASSQDTAEAFF. The DNA of the CDR3 is TGCGCCAGCAGCCAAGATACTGCTGAAGCTTTCTTT.

V usage is TRBV20-1 and J usage is TRBJ2-1; TRBD2 matches 8 bases. The CDR3 has 13 residues. With 4 bases clipped from V and 10 bases from J, the junction kept 9 bases outside the gene matches. In germline, CDR1 is DFQATT, CDR2 SNEGSKA (reference sequence). The CDR3 reads CSAIDGRVGEQFF. The CDR3, as DNA: TGCAGTGCTATTGACGGGAGGGTCGGGGAGCAGTTCTTC.

This chain uses TRBV10-3 with TRBJ2-7; D possibly corresponds to TRBD2 (5 bases). This CDR3 is 14 amino acids long. From germline, CDR1 is ENHRY and CDR2 SYGVKD. Trimming shortened V by 0 bases and J by 3 bases, and 9 bases separated the two germline ends. The CDR3 region has the DNA TGTGCCATCAGTGAGTCGGACTCAGTCTACGAGCAGTACTTC. Protein: CAISESDSVYEQYF.

This chain links TRBV7-3 with TRBJ2-1; D may be TRBD1 (7 bases). The CDR3 length is 15 residues. In germline, CDR1 is SGHTA, CDR2 FQGTGA. Trimming removed 4 bases at V and 0 bases at J, with 10 bases between. The CDR3 sequence is CASSSGGYSYNEQFF. The CDR3, as DNA: TGTGCCAGCAGCTCAGGGGGGTACTCCTACAATGAGCAGTTCTTC.

This chain joins TRBV29-1 and TRBJ2-5; maybe TRBD2 (6 bases). In germline, CDR1 is SQVTM, CDR2 ANQGSEA. Trimming cost V 7 bases and J 1 base, with 10 bases left between them. The CDR3 runs 12 residues. The CDR3: CSGSGFQETQYF. DNA for the CDR3: TGCAGCGGTAGCGGATTCCAAGAGACCCAGTACTTC.

This clone was counted only a few times. V and J are TRBV5-4 and TRBJ2-2; the D gene is possibly TRBD1 (6 bases). The CDR3 length is 16 residues. Trimming removed 0 bases from V and 5 bases from J, with 14 bases in between. Germline-derived CDR1 and CDR2 are SGHNT and YYREEE (reference sequence). The chain's CDR3 is CASSLDTPRGTGELFF. CDR3 bases: TGTGCCAGCAGCTTGGACACGCCAAGGGGGACCGGGGAGCTGTTTTTT.